Reported below is one T cell receptor (beta chain). With 4 bases clipped from V and 2 bases from J, the junction kept 6 bases outside the gene matches. Per germline, CDR1 LGHDT and CDR2 YNNKEL (reference sequence). The CDR3 runs 15 residues. This specimen comes from a study of identical twins. From the 5' RACE reads, TCRdb called clonotypes with MiXCR, one entry per CDR3 protein. The table has some 570,000 distinct CDR3 sequences, 20% to 25% seen once; the top ten hold approximately 0.52%. The same sample was also used in a study of yellow fever vaccine responses in identical twins. Per that paper: Twins reportedly showed a vaccine T cell response that seemed partly convergent and partly personalized.

The rearrangement joins TRBV3-1 to TRBJ2-7, with TRBD2 matching 9 bases. The clonotype originates from a woman between 18 and 29 years old in good health. What was sequenced was CD4+ T cells sorted from blood. CDR3 coding DNA: TGTGCCAGCAGCCCGCGGGGGGGCGCGACCTACGAGCAGTACGTC. The encoded protein is CASSPRGGATYEQYV.